The next 30 T cell receptor beta chains were all read from a single sample in a study of Ad26.COV2.S vaccination and SARS-CoV-2 variants. Here immunoSEQ multiplex PCR was the method, and the copy in TCRdb shows in-frame clones only, minus some. The sample consists of some 290,000 clones, around four fifths of them appearing once. Stated treatment: around 19 received Ad26.COV2.S at low or high dose, single or two shots; about five received placebo; per-sample allocation not given. The investigators took samples on day 63 after the first vaccine or placebo injection. The material sequenced was peripheral blood, taken in a trial of Ad26.COV2.S vaccine versus placebo. Receptor source: a person between 18 and 65 years old who received the Ad26.COV2.S COVID-19 vaccine or a placebo.

This chain links TRBV4-2 with TRBJ2-1, with D possibly matching TRBD2 (6 bases). The V end lost 0 bases, the J end lost 4 bases, and 13 bases lay between the germline ends. The CDR3 runs 16 residues. Per the germline V gene, CDR1 is LGHNA and CDR2 is YNFKEQ. The CDR3 nucleotides read TGTGCCAGCAGCCAAGATTTCCAAGCGGGTTACAATGAGCAGTTCTTC. Translated, it gives CASSQDFQAGYNEQFF.

The chain joins TRBV24-1 to TRBJ2-3; D is possibly TRBD1 or TRBD2 (5 bases each). The germline gives CDR1 KGHDR, CDR2 SFDVKD. The CDR3 runs to 18 residues. Trimming cost V 0 bases and J 4 bases, with 19 bases left between them. The CDR3 reads CATSDLEGDRRTADTQYF. CDR3 coding DNA: TGTGCCACCAGTGATTTGGAAGGGGACCGAAGGACGGCAGATACGCAGTATTTT.

CDR3 nucleotide sequence: TGTGCCAGCAGCTTTGGGGGGCTGATAGATACGCAGTATTTT. Translated, it gives CASSFGGLIDTQYF. V gene TRBV7-8 combines with J gene TRBJ2-3, with D tentatively TRBD1 or TRBD2 (6 bases each). This CDR3 contains 14 residues. Trimming pared 3 bases from V and 5 bases from J, leaving 12 bases between. Germline assignment: CDR1 SGHVS and CDR2 FQNEAQ. Full variable domain (missing parts from reference TRBV7-8 and TRBJ2-3): GAGVSQSPRYKVAKRGQDVALRCDPISGHVSLFWYQQALGQGPEFLTYFQNEAQLDKSGLPSDRFFAERPEGSVSTLKIQRTQQEDSAVYLCASSFGGLIDTQYFGPGTRLTVL.

The V gene is TRBV27, the J gene TRBJ1-2; D is undetermined. There are 13 residues in the CDR3. V shed 0 bases and J shed 7 bases, with 9 bases lying between them. Germline V lookup: CDR1 MNHEY, CDR2 SMNVEV (reference sequence). In DNA form, the CDR3 reads TGTGCCAGCAGTTTATCCATGAGCGGTGGCTACACCTTC. This encodes CASSLSMSGGYTF.

CDR3: CASSTTGLDTQYF. The CDR3 coding sequence is TGTGCCAGTAGTACCACAGGGCTAGATACGCAGTATTTT. The rearrangement joins TRBV19 to TRBJ2-3, with D perhaps TRBD1 (6 bases). Germline V gene data show CDR1 as LNHDA and CDR2 as SQIVND (reference sequence). Trimming took off 4 bases at V and 5 bases at J, with 10 bases between the two ends. This CDR3 is 13 amino acids long.

The rearrangement links TRBV3-1 (or the pseudogene TRBV3-2) to TRBJ2-5, with a possible D match to TRBD2 (5 bases). Germline CDR1 is LGHDT and CDR2 is YNNKEL (reference sequence). Trimming removed 2 bases from V and 0 bases from J, with 19 bases in between. The CDR3 covers 18 residues. The CDR3, as DNA: TGTGCCAGCAGCCAAAACTACCTCGGGGAATCGTACCAAGAGACCCAGTACTTC. Protein sequence: CASSQNYLGESYQETQYF.

The chain joins TRBV12-3 or TRBV12-4 to TRBJ2-7; 7 nucleotides align to TRBD2. The length of the CDR3 is 12 residues. Unmatched junction bases numbered 6, after V lost 7 bases and J lost 6 bases. The CDR3 DNA is TGTGCCAGCAAATGGCGGGGGAGCGAGCAGTACTTC. It encodes CASKWRGSEQYF.

J is TRBJ2-4 and V is TRBV18; 7 nucleotides agree with TRBD1. V shed 5 bases and J 3 bases; nucleotides not matched to a gene: 4. The CDR3 consists of 14 residues. The germline gives CDR1 KGHSH, CDR2 LQKENI. CDR3 region: CASSEDRVKNIQYF. DNA for the CDR3: TGTGCCAGCTCAGAAGACAGGGTCAAAAACATTCAGTACTTC.

V usage is TRBV18 and J usage is TRBJ2-3; a possible D gene is TRBD2 (5 bases). The CDR3 consists of 13 residues. V lost 3 bases, J lost 6 bases, and 10 bases lay in between. Germline CDR1 and CDR2: KGHSH and LQKENI. CDR3 loop: CASSPNGEDTQYF. The CDR3 coding sequence is TGTGCCAGCTCACCCAACGGGGAGGATACGCAGTATTTT.

This chain uses TRBV5-1 with TRBJ2-7; D not certain. This CDR3 spans 13 amino acids. Trimming left V 2 bases short and J 7 bases short, with 13 bases between. Germline CDR1 SGHRS, CDR2 YFSETQ. The CDR3 is CASSLSDVKEQYF. For the CDR3, the DNA is TGCGCCAGCAGCTTATCGGACGTGAAGGAGCAGTACTTC.

J is TRBJ1-1 and V is TRBV27; TRBD1 might be the D (5 bases). CDR1 is MNHEY and CDR2 is SMNVEV in the germline V gene (reference sequence). The CDR3 runs to 16 residues. Trimming shortened V by 3 bases and J by 0 bases, and 14 bases separated the two germline ends. As DNA, the CDR3 is TGTGCCAGCAGTTTTCGAGGGGATGGGTTGAACACTGAAGCTTTCTTT. It encodes CASSFRGDGLNTEAFF.

The J gene is TRBJ1-2, the V gene TRBV6-5; D call uncertain. V was trimmed by 0 bases and J by 0 bases, leaving 5 bases between them. Germline V CDR1 and CDR2: MNHEY, SVGAGI. This CDR3 region has 14 residues. The CDR3 DNA reads TGTGCCAGCAGTTACTCTAGATCTAACTATGGCTACACCTTC. Protein product: CASSYSRSNYGYTF.

This rearrangement joins TRBV24-1 to TRBJ2-5; 11 positions agree with TRBD2. The CDR3 extends over 17 amino acids. The V gene's germline CDR1 is KGHDR and CDR2 SFDVKD. V lost 2 bases and J lost 0; bases outside the gene matches: 4. Here the CDR3 DNA reads TGTGCCACCAGTGATTCGACTAGCGGGGCGTACCAAGAGACCCAGTACTTC. It codes for CATSDSTSGAYQETQYF.

The V and J genes are TRBV3-1 (or the pseudogene TRBV3-2) and TRBJ2-5; 7 bases are shared with TRBD1. Germline assignment: CDR1 LGHDT and CDR2 YNNKEL (reference sequence). The CDR3 runs to 15 residues. Unmatched junction bases numbered 10, after V lost 4 bases and J lost 5 bases. The CDR3 reads CASSLRTGRWETQYF. The DNA for the CDR3 is TGTGCCAGCAGCCTACGGACAGGCCGGTGGGAGACCCAGTACTTC.

The gene calls are TRBV19 and TRBJ2-5; 8 bases are a match to TRBD1. CDR1 and CDR2 (germline): LNHDA, SQIVND (reference sequence). The CDR3 loop spans 14 amino acids. J gave up 5 bases and V 4 bases, and 6 bases lay outside the gene matches. The CDR3 DNA sequence: TGTGCCAGTAGTACCGGACAGGGCCGGGAGACCCAGTACTTC. Translating it yields CASSTGQGRETQYF.

V gene TRBV10-3 combines with J gene TRBJ1-2, with 9 positions matching TRBD1. V lost 4 bases, J lost 3 bases, and 12 bases stayed unmatched. Germline V lookup: CDR1 ENHRY, CDR2 SYGVKD. CDR3 size: 17 residues. The CDR3 here is CAISGRQGVARDYGYTF. CDR3 nucleotide sequence: TGTGCCATCAGTGGTAGACAGGGGGTGGCCCGCGACTATGGCTACACCTTC.

The J gene is TRBJ2-5, the V gene TRBV7-2; 10 bases line up with TRBD2. Germline lookup yields CDR1 SGHTA and CDR2 FQGNSA. The V segment lost 6 bases and the J segment 5 bases; nucleotides outside the gene matches: 6. This CDR3 is 14 amino acids long. The CDR3 DNA is TGTGCCAGCAGTTATACACTAGCGGGGGAGACCCAGTACTTC. Translation: CASSYTLAGETQYF.

The chain combines TRBV3-1 (or the pseudogene TRBV3-2) with TRBJ2-1, with TRBD2 matching 10 bases. The junction had 10 bases not matched to a gene; V was cut back by 0 bases and J by 14 bases. CDR1 is LGHDT and CDR2 is YNNKEL in the germline V gene (reference sequence). This CDR3 region has 15 residues. The CDR3 DNA sequence: TGTGCCAGCAGCCAAGAACCTAGCGGGGGCTTCGGGAAGTTCTTC. Translation gives CASSQEPSGGFGKFF.

This clone came up once. The gene calls are TRBV10-2 and TRBJ2-1; the match to TRBD2 covers 8 bases. This CDR3 is 14 amino acids long. V lost 10 bases to trimming and J lost 3 bases; unmatched junction nucleotides: 8. Germline V gene data show CDR1 as WSHSY and CDR2 as SAAADI. The CDR3 region has the DNA TGCGCCATCAAAGCGGGGGTGGTCTACAATGAGCAGTTCTTC. Its translation is CAIKAGVVYNEQFF.

The chain has TRBV6-5 and TRBJ2-7; 8 positions agree with TRBD2. This CDR3 comprises 15 residues. V lost 1 base, J lost 6 bases, and 8 bases stayed unmatched. Germline assignment: CDR1 MNHEY and CDR2 SVGAGI. Here the CDR3 DNA reads TGTGCCAGCAGTTACTTGACCGGGGGGGCCGCCGAGCAGTACTTC. Residues: CASSYLTGGAAEQYF.

The chain couples TRBV28 to TRBJ2-3; D gene unclear. The length of the CDR3 is 15 residues. In germline, CDR1 is MDHEN, CDR2 SYDVKM. V gave up 1 base and J gave up 0 bases, with 8 bases separating them. In nucleotides, the CDR3 is TGTGCCAGCAGTTTATCGTTCGCAAGCACAGATACGCAGTATTTT. This gives the protein CASSLSFASTDTQYF.

The CDR3 protein is CASSQLAAGGNFVGEQYF. The CDR3 DNA reads TGTGCCAGCAGCCAATTGGCAGCGGGGGGGAATTTCGTCGGCGAGCAGTACTTC. The chain couples TRBV4-2 to TRBJ2-7, with 10 bases aligning to TRBD2. Germline V CDR1 and CDR2: LGHNA, YNFKEQ. The V segment lost 2 bases and the J segment 6 bases; nucleotides outside the gene matches: 16. The CDR3 spans 18 residues.

The chain couples TRBV19 to TRBJ1-5; tentatively, D is TRBD1 (6 bases). V shed 9 bases and J shed 3 bases, with 12 bases lying between them. The CDR3 has 13 amino acids. Germline V gene lookup returns CDR1 LNHDA and CDR2 SQIVND (reference sequence). DNA of the CDR3: TGTGCCAGCAAAGGACAGTTCAATCAGCCCCAGCATTTT. Its protein product is CASKGQFNQPQHF.

The chain links TRBV20-1 to TRBJ1-2; D gene unclear. The V and J ends lost 0 bases and 11 bases respectively, with 7 bases between them. Germline V gene lookup returns CDR1 DFQATT and CDR2 SNEGSKA (reference sequence). The CDR3 runs to 10 residues. CDR3 in amino acids: CSAREGIYTF. The CDR3 DNA sequence: TGCAGTGCTAGAGAGGGAATTTACACCTTC.

This chain links TRBV6-1 with TRBJ1-6, with D uncertain. V was clipped by 1 base and J by 5 bases, with 6 bases between them. The CDR3 has 14 amino acids. Germline V gene lookup returns CDR1 MNHNS and CDR2 SASEGT. The chain's CDR3 is CASSEVSDNSPLHF. CDR3 DNA sequence: TGTGCCAGCAGTGAAGTTTCGGATAATTCACCCCTCCACTTT.

The V call is TRBV19, the J call TRBJ2-1, with 13 bases lining up with TRBD2. The CDR3 contains 17 residues. The ends lost 1 base at V and 4 bases at J; junction bases unmatched: 4. Germline CDR1 LNHDA, CDR2 SQIVND (reference sequence). Here the CDR3 reads CASSIVRTSGGYNEQFF. The CDR3 bases are TGTGCCAGTAGTATAGTGCGGACTAGCGGGGGATACAATGAGCAGTTCTTC.

The V call is TRBV28, the J call TRBJ1-1; 9 bases are shared with TRBD1. Germline V gene sequence: CDR1 MDHEN, CDR2 SYDVKM. This CDR3 spans 15 amino acids. Trimming cost V 2 bases and J 6 bases; bases outside gene matches: 7. CDR3 in amino acids: CASSLPPGQGSEAFF. The CDR3 nucleotides are TGTGCCAGCAGTTTACCCCCGGGACAGGGTTCTGAAGCTTTCTTT.

The V gene is TRBV4-2, the J gene TRBJ1-3, with no clear D. The germline gives CDR1 LGHNA, CDR2 YNFKEQ. V was cut by 1 base and J by 0 bases, with 10 bases left in between. The CDR3 is made up of 16 amino acids. Here the CDR3 reads CASSQGRSSSGNTIYF. In nucleotides, the CDR3 is TGTGCCAGCAGCCAAGGACGGTCGAGCTCTGGAAACACCATATATTTT.

The chain joins TRBV29-1 to TRBJ2-7; no firm D call. Deletions cut 1 base from V and 3 bases from J, with 10 bases between. CDR1 is SQVTM and CDR2 is ANQGSEA in the germline V gene. There are 13 residues in the CDR3. Here the CDR3 DNA reads TGCAGCGTTGAAGGAAAGTTCGGCTACGAGCAGTACTTC. This translates into CSVEGKFGYEQYF.

This clone was recorded once. The rearrangement uses TRBV6-5 and TRBJ2-1; 8 bases are shared with TRBD2. The CDR3 sequence is 14 residues long. Germline values: CDR1 MNHEY, CDR2 SVGAGI. Losses at the gene ends were 0 bases for V and 5 bases for J; bases not matched to a gene: 0. CDR3 bases: TGTGCCAGCAGTTACTCGGGACTAGACAATGAGCAGTTCTTC. Protein sequence: CASSYSGLDNEQFF.